These 8 T cell receptor beta chains came from one sample sequenced in a study of T cells in women clearing cervical HPV infection (dated by TCRdb to the late 2010s). Library construction relied on the immunoSEQ multiplex PCR assay. The immuneACCESS repertoire file appears here via TCRdb, limited to in-frame rearrangements. These files lack a portion of the clones; in checked studies, under half of the deficit traces to unresolved V genes, and the cause of the others is not known. For this sample, the table gives 27,000 or so clones. The ten largest account for over 8.5% of the sample. The sequencing input was blood buffy coat. The source is a woman aged 18-70 years with a cervical HPV16 infection that either progressed to CIN3+ or cleared (not recorded which).

This clone shows up as medium-sized by frequency. Read data end 3 residues before the CDR3 end; the end is taken from the germline J gene. This rearrangement joins TRBV5-1 to TRBJ2-2, with 12 nucleotides matching TRBD2. The length of the CDR3 is 16 residues. CDR1 is SGHRS, CDR2 YFSETQ, per germline. The ends lost 6 bases at V and 5 bases at J; junction bases unmatched: 8. The chain's CDR3 is CASNRVTSGRTGELFF. The covered CDR3 bases are TGCGCCAGCAACCGAGTAACTAGCGGGAGGACCGGGGAG.

CDR3 loop: CASGGGGAQLETQYF. Incomplete CDR3 DNA: TGCGCCAGCGGGGGCGGAGGGGCGCAGTTGGAGACC. This sequence joins TRBV5-1 and TRBJ2-5; possibly TRBD1 or TRBD2 for D (6 bases each). The sequenced fragment ends 3 residues before the CDR3 boundary, so the rest is inferred from the germline J gene. This CDR3 contains 15 residues. V was clipped by 7 bases and J by 5 bases, with 21 bases between them. In germline, CDR1 is SGHRS, CDR2 YFSETQ.

Comment on this clone: The read ends 3 residues shy of where the CDR3 ends; the end is completed using the germline J gene. The V gene is TRBV7-9, the J gene TRBJ2-5; unclear D gene. Germline CDR1 is SEHNR and CDR2 is FQNEAQ (reference sequence). The CDR3 runs 13 residues. Trimming removed 1 base from V and 7 bases from J, with 10 bases in between. The chain's CDR3 is CASSLVGPRTQYF. The sequenced CDR3 bases are TGTGCCAGCAGCTTAGTTGGGCCCCGGACC. The entire variable domain, with the rest obtained from reference TRBV7-9 and TRBJ2-5, is as follows: DTGVSQNPRHKITKRGQNVTFRCDPISEHNRLYWYRQTLGQGPEFLTYFQNEAQLEKSRLLSDRFSAERPKGSFSTLEIQRTEQGDSAMYLCASSLVGPRTQYFGPGTRLLVL.

A word on this clone: At one of its ends the junction is not consistent with the germline gene, which may arise from a read error. The observed sequence ends 3 residues before the CDR3 terminus, with the missing tail filled in from the germline J gene. The rearrangement joins TRBV15 to TRBJ1-4; 9 bases fit TRBD1. Germline V gene data show CDR1 as LNHNV and CDR2 as YYDKDF (reference sequence). The CDR3 spans 15 residues. The CDR3 sequence: CATSRETGGNEKLFF. The sequenced part of the CDR3 DNA is TGTGCCACCAGCCGAGAGACAGGGGGAAATGAAAAA. Using reference TRBV15 and TRBJ1-4 for the parts outside the CDR3, the full variable domain is DAMVIQNPRYQVTQFGKPVTLSCSQTLNHNVMYWYQQKSSQAPKLLFHYYDKDFNNEADTPDNFQSRRPNTSFCFLDIRSPGLGDTAMYLCATSRETGGNEKLFFGSGTQLSVL.

On this clone: With the read ending 3 residues before the CDR3 end, the germline J gene is used to fill in that end. This chain joins TRBV29-1 and TRBJ2-3; 9 bases fit TRBD1. The germline V gene has CDR1 SQVTM and CDR2 ANQGSEA. The CDR3 length is 15 residues. The part of the CDR3 DNA that was read is TGCAGCGTTCAATCCGGGACAGGGAGTCAAGAGACG. As protein: CSVQSGTGSQET. The whole CDR3 protein reads CSVQSGTGSQETQYF.

Remarks on this clone: The read finishes 3 residues shy of the CDR3 end, and the germline J gene is used to complete it. The V gene is TRBV29-1, the J gene TRBJ2-3, with D possibly matching TRBD1 (5 bases). Germline CDR1 and CDR2: SQVTM and ANQGSEA. The CDR3 is made up of 12 amino acids. V lost 8 bases, J lost 0 bases, and 9 bases lay in between. The covered CDR3 bases are TGCAGCCAGGGATTTAGCACAGATACG. Amino acid sequence: CSQGFSTDT. The full CDR3 protein is CSQGFSTDTQYF.

Of note for this clone: The CDR3 end is not reached by the read, which stops 3 residues before it; the germline J gene fills it in. The chain carries TRBV5-5 and TRBJ2-3; D possibly corresponds to TRBD2 (6 bases). Per the germline V gene, CDR1 is SGHKS and CDR2 is YYEKEE (reference sequence). V dropped 4 bases and J dropped 0 bases, with 12 bases sitting between them. CDR3 length equals 15 residues. Partial CDR3 DNA: TGTGCCAGCAGCCGACTAGTTCTTAGCACAGATACG. Its translation: CASSRLVLSTDT. The full CDR3 reads CASSRLVLSTDTQYF.

With respect to this clone: The CDR3 goes on 3 residues after the read ends, and that part is filled in from the germline J gene. The rearrangement links TRBV7-9 to TRBJ1-2; a weak D match, TRBD1 (5 bases). Germline-derived CDR1 and CDR2 are SEHNR and FQNEAQ (reference sequence). V gave up 1 base and J gave up 4 bases, with 13 bases separating them. The CDR3 consists of 15 residues. The CDR3 protein is CASSLVGGSGYGYTF. The covered CDR3 bases are TGTGCCAGCAGCTTAGTCGGGGGTTCTGGCTATGGC.